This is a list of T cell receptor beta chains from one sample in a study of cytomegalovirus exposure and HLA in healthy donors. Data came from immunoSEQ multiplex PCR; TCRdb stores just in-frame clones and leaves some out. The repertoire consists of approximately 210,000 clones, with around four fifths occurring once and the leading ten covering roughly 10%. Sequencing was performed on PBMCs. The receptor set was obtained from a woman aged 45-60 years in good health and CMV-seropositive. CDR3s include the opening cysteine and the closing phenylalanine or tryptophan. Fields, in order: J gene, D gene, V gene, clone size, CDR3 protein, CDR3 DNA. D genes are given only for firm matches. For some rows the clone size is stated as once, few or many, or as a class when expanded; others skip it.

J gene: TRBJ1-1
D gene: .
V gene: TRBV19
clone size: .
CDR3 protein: CASSIVPGSGTEAFF
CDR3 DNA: TGTGCCAGTAGTATAGTCCCAGGGTCGGGCACTGAAGCTTTCTTT

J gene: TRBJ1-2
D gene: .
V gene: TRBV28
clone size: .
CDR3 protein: CASSLGGADYGYTF
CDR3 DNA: TGTGCCAGCAGTTTAGGGGGGGCAGACTATGGCTACACCTTC

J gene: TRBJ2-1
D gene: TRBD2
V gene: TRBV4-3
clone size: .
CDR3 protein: CASSRQQRGQNNEQFF
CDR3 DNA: TGCGCCAGCAGCCGTCAGCAGCGGGGGCAAAACAATGAGCAGTTCTTC

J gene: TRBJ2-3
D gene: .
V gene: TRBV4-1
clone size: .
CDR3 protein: CASRRTSTDTQYF
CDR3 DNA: TGCGCCAGCAGACGCACTAGCACAGATACGCAGTATTTT

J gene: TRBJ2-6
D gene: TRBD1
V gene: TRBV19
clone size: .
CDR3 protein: CASMGQGAAGANVLTF
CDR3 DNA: TGTGCCAGTATGGGACAGGGTGCTGCTGGGGCCAACGTCCTGACTTTC

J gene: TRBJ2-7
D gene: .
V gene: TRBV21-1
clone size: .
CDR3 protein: CASRTSGGKYEQYF
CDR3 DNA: TGTGCCAGCAGGACTAGCGGGGGCAAGTACGAGCAGTACTTC

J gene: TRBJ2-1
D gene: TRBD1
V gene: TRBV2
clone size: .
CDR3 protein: CASSPQGSSYNEQFF
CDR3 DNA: TGTGCCAGCAGCCCACAGGGGAGCTCCTACAATGAGCAGTTCTTC

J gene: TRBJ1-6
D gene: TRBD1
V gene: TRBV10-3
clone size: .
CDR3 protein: CAIRTSGGSPLHF
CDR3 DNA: TGTGCCATCAGGACCTCAGGGGGTTCACCCCTCCACTTT

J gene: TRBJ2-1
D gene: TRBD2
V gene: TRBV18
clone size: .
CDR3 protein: CASSPGLASYNEQFF
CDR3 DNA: TGTGCCAGCTCACCGGGACTAGCCTCCTACAATGAGCAGTTCTTC

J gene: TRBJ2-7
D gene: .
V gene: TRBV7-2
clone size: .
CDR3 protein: CASTQNPPGGEDEQYF
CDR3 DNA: TGTGCCAGCACCCAAAACCCCCCCGGGGGAGAGGACGAGCAGTACTTC

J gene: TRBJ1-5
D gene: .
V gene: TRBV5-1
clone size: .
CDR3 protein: CASSLGTQGPQHF
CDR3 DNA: TGCGCCAGCAGCTTGGGAACCCAGGGGCCCCAGCATTTT

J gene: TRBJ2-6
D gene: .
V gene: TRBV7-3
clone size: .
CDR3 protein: CASSPNTGGANVLTF
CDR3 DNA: TGTGCCAGCAGTCCTAACACGGGGGGGGCCAACGTCCTGACTTTC

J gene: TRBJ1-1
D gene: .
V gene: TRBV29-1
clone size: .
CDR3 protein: CSVGLRDKAFF
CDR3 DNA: TGCAGCGTCGGGCTCAGGGATAAAGCTTTCTTT

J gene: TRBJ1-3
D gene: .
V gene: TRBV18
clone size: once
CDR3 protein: CASSPPGEAGNTIYF
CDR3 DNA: TGTGCCAGCTCACCACCGGGAGAGGCTGGAAACACCATATATTTT

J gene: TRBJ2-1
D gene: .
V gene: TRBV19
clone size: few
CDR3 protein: CASSMEGGNEQFF
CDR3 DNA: TGTGCCAGTAGTATGGAGGGCGGGAATGAGCAGTTCTTC

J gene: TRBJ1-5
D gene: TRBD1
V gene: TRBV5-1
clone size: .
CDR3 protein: CASSLVTGGQPQHF
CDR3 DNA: TGCGCCAGCAGCTTGGTAACAGGGGGTCAGCCCCAGCATTTT

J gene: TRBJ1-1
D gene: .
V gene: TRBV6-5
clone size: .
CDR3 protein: CASTPQGLGTEAFF
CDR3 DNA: TGTGCCAGCACACCACAGGGACTAGGCACTGAAGCTTTCTTT

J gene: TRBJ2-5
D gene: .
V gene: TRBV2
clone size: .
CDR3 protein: CASSEALPGVAQYF
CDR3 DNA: TGTGCCAGCAGTGAAGCGCTTCCGGGGGTGGCCCAGTACTTC

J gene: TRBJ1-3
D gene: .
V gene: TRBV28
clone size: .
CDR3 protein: CASSWTAGNTIYF
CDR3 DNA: TGTGCCAGCAGTTGGACTGCTGGAAACACCATATATTTT

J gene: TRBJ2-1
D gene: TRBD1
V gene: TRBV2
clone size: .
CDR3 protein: CASSRDRANNEQFF
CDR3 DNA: TGTGCCAGCAGTAGGGACAGGGCTAACAATGAGCAGTTCTTC

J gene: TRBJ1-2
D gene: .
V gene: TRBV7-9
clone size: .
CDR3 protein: CSSSQTSMSYTF
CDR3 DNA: TGTTCCAGCAGCCAGACTTCGATGAGCTACACCTTC

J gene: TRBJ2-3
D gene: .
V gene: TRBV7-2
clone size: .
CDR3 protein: CASSLNAPPVDTQYF
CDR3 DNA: TGTGCCAGCAGCTTAAATGCCCCCCCGGTGGATACGCAGTATTTT

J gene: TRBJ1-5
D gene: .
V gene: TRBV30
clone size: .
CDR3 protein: CAWSAGGYQPQHF
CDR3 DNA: TGTGCCTGGAGTGCCGGGGGTTATCAGCCCCAGCATTTT

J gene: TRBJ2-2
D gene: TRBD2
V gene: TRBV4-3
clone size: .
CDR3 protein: CASSQLAGGNTGELFF
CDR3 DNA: TGCGCCAGCAGCCAACTAGCGGGGGGGAACACCGGGGAGCTGTTTTTT

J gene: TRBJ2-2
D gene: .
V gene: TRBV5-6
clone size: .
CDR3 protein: CASSLEGAFSDSNTGELFF
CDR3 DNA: TGTGCCAGCAGCTTGGAGGGAGCCTTTAGTGACTCGAACACCGGGGAGCTGTTTTTT

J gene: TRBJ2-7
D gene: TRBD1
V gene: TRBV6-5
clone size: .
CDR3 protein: CASRSRDSSYEQYF
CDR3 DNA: TGTGCCAGCAGAAGCCGGGACAGCTCCTACGAGCAGTACTTC

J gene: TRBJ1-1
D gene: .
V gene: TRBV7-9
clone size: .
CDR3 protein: CASSSAETNTEAFF
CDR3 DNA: TGTGCCAGCAGCTCGGCGGAAACGAACACTGAAGCTTTCTTT

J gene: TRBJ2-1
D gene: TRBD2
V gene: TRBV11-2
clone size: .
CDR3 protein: CASSSYGGGKEQFF
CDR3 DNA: TGTGCCAGCAGCTCTTACGGGGGGGGTAAAGAGCAGTTCTTC

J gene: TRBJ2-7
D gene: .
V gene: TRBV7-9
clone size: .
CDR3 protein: CASSPSFGQAYEQYF
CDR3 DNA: TGTGCCAGCAGCCCTTCGTTTGGGCAGGCCTACGAGCAGTACTTC

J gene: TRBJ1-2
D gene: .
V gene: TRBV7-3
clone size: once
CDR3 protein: CASSLWAGRNGYTF
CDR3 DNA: TGTGCCAGCAGCTTATGGGCGGGAAGGAACGGCTACACCTTC

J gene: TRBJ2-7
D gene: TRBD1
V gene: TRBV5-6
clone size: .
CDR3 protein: CASSLQVRGSYEQYF
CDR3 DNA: TGTGCCAGCAGCTTACAGGTCAGGGGGTCCTACGAGCAGTACTTC

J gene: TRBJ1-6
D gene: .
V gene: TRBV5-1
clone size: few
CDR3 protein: CASSSGRPSLGSPLHF
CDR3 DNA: TGCGCCAGCAGCTCCGGAAGACCCTCGCTGGGCTCACCCCTCCACTTT

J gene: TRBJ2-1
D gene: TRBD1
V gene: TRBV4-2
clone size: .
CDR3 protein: CASSQGQGQGKGFF
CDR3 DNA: TGTGCCAGCAGCCAAGGGCAGGGACAGGGGAAGGGGTTCTTC

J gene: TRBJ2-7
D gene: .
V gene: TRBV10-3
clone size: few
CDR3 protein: CAISGEQGSYEQYF
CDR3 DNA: TGTGCCATCAGTGGCGAACAGGGCTCCTACGAGCAGTACTTC

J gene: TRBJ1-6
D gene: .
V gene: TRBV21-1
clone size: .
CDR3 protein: CASRRNSPLHF
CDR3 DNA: TGTGCCAGCAGGAGGAATTCACCCCTCCACTTT

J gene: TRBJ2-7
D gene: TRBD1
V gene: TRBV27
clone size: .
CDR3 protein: CASSLGGQPYEQYF
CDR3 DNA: TGTGCCAGCAGTTTAGGGGGACAGCCATACGAGCAGTACTTC

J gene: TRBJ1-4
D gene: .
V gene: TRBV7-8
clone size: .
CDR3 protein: CASSARSGGRGEKLFF
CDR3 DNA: TGTGCCAGCAGCGCTCGATCTGGAGGGCGGGGTGAAAAACTGTTTTTT

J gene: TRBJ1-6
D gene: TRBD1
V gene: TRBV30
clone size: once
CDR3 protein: CAWRKDRGLYNSPLHF
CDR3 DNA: TGTGCCTGGAGAAAGGACAGGGGCCTCTATAATTCACCCCTCCACTTT

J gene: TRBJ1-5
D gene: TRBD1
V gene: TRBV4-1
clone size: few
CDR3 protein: CASSQASVRTGFDWVGNQPQHF
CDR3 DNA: TGCGCCAGCAGCCAAGCATCCGTACGGACAGGGTTTGATTGGGTTGGCAATCAGCCCCAGCATTTT

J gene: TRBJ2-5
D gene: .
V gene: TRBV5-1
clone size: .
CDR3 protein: CASSLAGAGSGETQYF
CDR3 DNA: TGCGCCAGCAGCTTGGCCGGTGCAGGTTCAGGAGAGACCCAGTACTTC

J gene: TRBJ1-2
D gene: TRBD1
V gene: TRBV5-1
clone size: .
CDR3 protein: CASSLDDRGDGYTF
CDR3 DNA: TGCGCCAGCAGCTTGGATGACAGGGGAGACGGCTACACCTTC

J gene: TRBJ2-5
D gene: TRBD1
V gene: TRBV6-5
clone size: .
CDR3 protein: CASSFDGTGVQETQYF
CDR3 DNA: TGTGCCAGCAGTTTCGACGGGACAGGCGTACAAGAGACCCAGTACTTC

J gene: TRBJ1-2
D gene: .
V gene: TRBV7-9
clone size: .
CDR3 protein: CASSSGTSNYGYTF
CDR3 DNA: TGTGCCAGCAGCAGCGGGACATCCAACTATGGCTACACCTTC

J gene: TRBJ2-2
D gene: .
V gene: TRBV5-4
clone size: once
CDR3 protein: CASSTLTGELFF
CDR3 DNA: TGTGCCAGCAGCACTCTAACCGGGGAGCTGTTTTTT

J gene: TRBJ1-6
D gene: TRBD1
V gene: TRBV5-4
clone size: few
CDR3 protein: CASSLTPHRGSSPLHF
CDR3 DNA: TGTGCCAGCAGCTTGACTCCCCACAGGGGTAGTTCACCCCTCCACTTT

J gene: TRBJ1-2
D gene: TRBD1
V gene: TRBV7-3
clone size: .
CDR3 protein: CASSKDRQYGYTF
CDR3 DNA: TGTGCCAGCAGCAAGGACAGGCAATATGGCTACACCTTC

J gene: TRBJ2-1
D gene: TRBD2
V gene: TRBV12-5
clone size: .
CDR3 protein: CASGPGTSREQFF
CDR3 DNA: TGTGCTAGTGGCCCGGGGACTAGCCGGGAGCAGTTCTTC

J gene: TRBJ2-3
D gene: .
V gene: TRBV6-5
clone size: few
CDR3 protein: CASRRPGADTQYF
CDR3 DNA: TGTGCCAGCAGGCGCCCGGGGGCAGATACGCAGTATTTT

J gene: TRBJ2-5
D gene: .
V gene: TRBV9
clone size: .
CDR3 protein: CASSVGQVETQYF
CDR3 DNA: TGTGCCAGCAGCGTAGGACAGGTAGAGACCCAGTACTTC

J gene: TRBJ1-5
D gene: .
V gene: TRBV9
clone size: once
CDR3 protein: CASSVEGSGNQPQHF
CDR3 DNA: TGTGCCAGCAGCGTGGAGGGATCGGGTAATCAGCCCCAGCATTTT

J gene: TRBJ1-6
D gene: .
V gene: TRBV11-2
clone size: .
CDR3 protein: CASSLRGGGYPSPLHF
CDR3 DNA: TGTGCCAGCAGCCTGCGGGGAGGGGGTTATCCTTCACCCCTCCACTTT

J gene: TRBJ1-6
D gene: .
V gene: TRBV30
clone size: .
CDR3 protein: CAWSQQGVNSPLHF
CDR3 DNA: TGTGCCTGGAGCCAACAGGGAGTTAATTCACCCCTCCACTTT